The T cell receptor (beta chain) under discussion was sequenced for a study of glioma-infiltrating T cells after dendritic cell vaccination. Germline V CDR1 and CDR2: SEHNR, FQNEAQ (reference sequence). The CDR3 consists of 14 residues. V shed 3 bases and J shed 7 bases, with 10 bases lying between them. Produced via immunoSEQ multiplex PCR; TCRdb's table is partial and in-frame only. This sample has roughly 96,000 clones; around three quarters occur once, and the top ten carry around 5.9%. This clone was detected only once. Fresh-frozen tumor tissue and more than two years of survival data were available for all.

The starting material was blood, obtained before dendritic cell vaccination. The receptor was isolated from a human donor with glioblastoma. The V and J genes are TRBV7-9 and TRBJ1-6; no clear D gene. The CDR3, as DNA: TGTGCCAGCAGCTTTCGGGTTGAGAATTCACCCCTCCACTTT. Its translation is CASSFRVENSPLHF.